This T cell receptor beta chain was captured by sequencing in a study of shared clonotypes between healthy human individuals. Points from the study as a whole: Against clonotypes common to all four donors, non-shared ones had lower generation probabilities.

Points on this clone: Its antigen remains unknown.

Libraries were prepared by immunoSEQ multiplex PCR; TCRdb keeps only in-frame clonotypes and omits some of them. The data show about 2.4 million clones, with roughly nine tenths seen just once and under 0.15% held by the top ten. The V end lost 0 bases, the J end lost 3 bases, and 12 bases lay between the germline ends. The CDR3 sequence is 15 residues long. CDR1 is GTSNPN and CDR2 is SVGIG in the germline V gene (reference sequence). Sequencing was done on a sample of naive CD4+ T cells sorted from blood. Regarding subset: CD45RA+ positively selected. This chain links TRBV30 with TRBJ1-3; D is ambiguous. The sequence derives from a man aged 18 to 29 in good health. In DNA, the CDR3 is TGTGCCTGGAGTGTTTTTGGACTGGGTGGAAACACCATATATTTT. It yields the protein CAWSVFGLGGNTIYF.